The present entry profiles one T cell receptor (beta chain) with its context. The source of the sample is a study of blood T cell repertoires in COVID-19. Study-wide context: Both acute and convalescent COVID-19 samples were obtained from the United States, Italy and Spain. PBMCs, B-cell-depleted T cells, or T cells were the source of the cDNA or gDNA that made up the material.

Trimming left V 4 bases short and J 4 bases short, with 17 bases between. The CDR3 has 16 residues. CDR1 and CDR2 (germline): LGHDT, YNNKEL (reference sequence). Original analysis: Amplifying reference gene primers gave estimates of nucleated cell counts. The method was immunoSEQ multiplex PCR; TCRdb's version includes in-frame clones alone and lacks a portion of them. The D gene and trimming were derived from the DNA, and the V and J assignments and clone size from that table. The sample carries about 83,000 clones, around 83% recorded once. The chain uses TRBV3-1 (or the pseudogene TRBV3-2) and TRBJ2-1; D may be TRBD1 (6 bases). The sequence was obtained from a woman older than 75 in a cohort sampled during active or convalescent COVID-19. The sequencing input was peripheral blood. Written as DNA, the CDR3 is TGTGCCAGCAGCCCGCTAAGGGGGAGAGATTACAATGAGCAGTTCTTC. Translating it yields CASSPLRGRDYNEQFF.